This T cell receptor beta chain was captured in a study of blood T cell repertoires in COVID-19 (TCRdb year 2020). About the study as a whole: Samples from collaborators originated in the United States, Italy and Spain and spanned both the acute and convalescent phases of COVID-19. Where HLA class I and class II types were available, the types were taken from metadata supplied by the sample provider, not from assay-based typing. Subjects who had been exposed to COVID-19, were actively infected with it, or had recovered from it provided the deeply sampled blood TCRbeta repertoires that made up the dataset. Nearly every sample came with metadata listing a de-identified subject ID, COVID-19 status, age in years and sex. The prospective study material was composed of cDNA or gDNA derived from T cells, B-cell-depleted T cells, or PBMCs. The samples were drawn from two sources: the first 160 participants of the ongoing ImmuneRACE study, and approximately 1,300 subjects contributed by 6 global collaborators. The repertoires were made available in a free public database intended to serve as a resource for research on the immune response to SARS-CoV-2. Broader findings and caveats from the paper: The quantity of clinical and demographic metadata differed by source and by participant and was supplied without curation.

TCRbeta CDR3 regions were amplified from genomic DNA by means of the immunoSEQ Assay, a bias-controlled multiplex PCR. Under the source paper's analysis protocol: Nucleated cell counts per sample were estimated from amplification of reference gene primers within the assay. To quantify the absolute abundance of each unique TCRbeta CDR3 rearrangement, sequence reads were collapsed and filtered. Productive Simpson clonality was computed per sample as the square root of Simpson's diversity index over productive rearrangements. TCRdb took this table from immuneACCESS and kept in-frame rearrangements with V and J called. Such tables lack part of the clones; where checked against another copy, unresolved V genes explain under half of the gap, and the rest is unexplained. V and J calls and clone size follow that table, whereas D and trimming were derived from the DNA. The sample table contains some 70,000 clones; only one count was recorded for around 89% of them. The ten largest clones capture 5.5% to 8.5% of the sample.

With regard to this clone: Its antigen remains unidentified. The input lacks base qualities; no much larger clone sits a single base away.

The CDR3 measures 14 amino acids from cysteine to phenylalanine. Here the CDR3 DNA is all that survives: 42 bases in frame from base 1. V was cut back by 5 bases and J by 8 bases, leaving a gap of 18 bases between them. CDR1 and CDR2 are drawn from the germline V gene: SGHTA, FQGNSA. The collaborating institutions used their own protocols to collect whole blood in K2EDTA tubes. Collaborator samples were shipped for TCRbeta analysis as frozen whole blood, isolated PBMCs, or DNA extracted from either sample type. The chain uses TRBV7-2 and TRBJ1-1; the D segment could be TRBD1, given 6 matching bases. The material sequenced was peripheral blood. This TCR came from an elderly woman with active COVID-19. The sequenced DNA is TGTGCCAGCAGCCTATCCGGGAGGACAGCGGAAGCTTTCTTT. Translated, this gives CASSLSGRTAEAFF.